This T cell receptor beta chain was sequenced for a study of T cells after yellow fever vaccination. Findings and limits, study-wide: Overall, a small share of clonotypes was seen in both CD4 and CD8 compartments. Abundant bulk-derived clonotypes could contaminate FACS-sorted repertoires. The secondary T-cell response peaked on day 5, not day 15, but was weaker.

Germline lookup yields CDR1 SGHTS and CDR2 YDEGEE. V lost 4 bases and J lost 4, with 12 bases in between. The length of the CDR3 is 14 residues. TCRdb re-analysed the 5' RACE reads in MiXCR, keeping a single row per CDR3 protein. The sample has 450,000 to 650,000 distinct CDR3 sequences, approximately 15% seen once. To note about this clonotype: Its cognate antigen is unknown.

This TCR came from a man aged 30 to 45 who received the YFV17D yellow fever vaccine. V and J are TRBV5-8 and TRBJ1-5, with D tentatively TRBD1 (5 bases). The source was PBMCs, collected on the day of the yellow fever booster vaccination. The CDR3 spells CASSLQGLNQPQHF. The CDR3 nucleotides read TGTGCCAGCAGCCTCCAGGGTCTTAATCAGCCCCAGCATTTT.